This TCR beta chain came from a study of blood T cell repertoires in COVID-19. Study information: The study drew acute and convalescent COVID-19 samples from the United States, Italy and Spain. PBMCs, B-cell-depleted T cells, or T cells provided the cDNA or gDNA that made up the material.

In germline, CDR1 is LNHDA, CDR2 SQIVND (reference sequence). The V end was cut by 6 bases, the J end by 0 bases, with 13 bases between. The CDR3 is 15 residues long. In the original analysis: Quantification of nucleated cells was approximated via reference gene primer amplification. Using immunoSEQ multiplex PCR, the repertoire was profiled, and TCRdb retains in-frame clones only, with some absent. V and J calls and clone size are as listed in that table; D and trimming were resolved from the DNA. The sample consists of approximately 110,000 clones, around three quarters of them appearing once. The sample taken for sequencing was peripheral blood. The origin of this receptor is a human donor in a cohort sampled during active or convalescent COVID-19. V gene TRBV19 combines with J gene TRBJ2-3; D is uncertain. The CDR3 bases are TGTGCCAGTAGAGATGTGGCCACCAGCACAGATACGCAGTATTTT. It is translated as CASRDVATSTDTQYF.